This TCR beta chain emerged from a study of T cell responses to AZD1222 COVID-19 vaccine. About the study: Analyses pooled second doses at about 4 or about 12 weeks. Study results and limitations: The donors showed a predominance of white British ancestry and of females, with possible underestimation of clonal diversity.

Assay: immunoSEQ multiplex PCR; the TCRdb copy retains only in-frame clones and omits some. The table includes 100,000 to 140,000 clones, around 92% detected once. A remark on this clone: Its cognate antigen is unknown.

V lost 2 bases to trimming and J lost 8 bases, with 16 bases between them. The V gene's germline CDR1 is MNHEY and CDR2 SVGAGI. This CDR3 region has 14 residues. This chain uses TRBV6-5 with TRBJ2-7, with D maybe TRBD2 (5 bases). The source is an adult in good health. Sequencing was performed on peripheral blood, taken on day 0 of AZD1222 vaccination. The CDR3 DNA reads TGTGCCAGCAGTTACGCGGACCGCCGAGGGAAGCAGTACTTC. This encodes CASSYADRRGKQYF.